This T cell receptor beta chain was sequenced in a study of blood T cell repertoires in COVID-19. As for the study in general: Collection of acute and convalescent COVID-19 samples took place in the United States, Italy and Spain. From T cells, B-cell-depleted T cells, or PBMCs came the material, which was cDNA or gDNA.

J lost 8 bases, V lost 4 bases, and 4 bases had no gene match. Germline V CDR1 and CDR2: SGHVS, FQNEAQ. There are 14 residues in the CDR3. In the original processing: Estimated nucleated cell counts came from reference gene primer amplification. Only in-frame clones appear in the TCRdb table, and some are missing; sequencing was by immunoSEQ multiplex PCR. For V, J and clone size, that table is used; D and trimming come from the DNA. The sample yields 100,000 to 150,000 clones, roughly 84% seen once. The chain couples TRBV7-8 to TRBJ1-4; 10 positions match TRBD1. The sequenced sample consisted of peripheral blood. The receptor was isolated from a man between 60 and 75 years old with acute or convalescent COVID-19. CDR3 nucleotide sequence: TGTGCCAGCAGCTCGGACAGGGGGAGAGAAAAACTGTTTTTT. This encodes CASSSDRGREKLFF.